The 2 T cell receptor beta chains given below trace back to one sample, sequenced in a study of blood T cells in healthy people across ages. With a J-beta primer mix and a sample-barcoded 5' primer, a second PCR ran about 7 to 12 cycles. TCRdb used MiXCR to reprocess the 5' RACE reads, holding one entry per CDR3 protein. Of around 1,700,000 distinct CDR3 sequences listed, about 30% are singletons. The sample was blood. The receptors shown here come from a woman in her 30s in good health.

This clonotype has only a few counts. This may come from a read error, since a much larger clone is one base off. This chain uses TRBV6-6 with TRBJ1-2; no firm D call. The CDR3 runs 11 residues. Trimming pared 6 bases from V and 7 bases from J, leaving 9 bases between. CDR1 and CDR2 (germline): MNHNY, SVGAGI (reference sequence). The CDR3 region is CASSSRSGYTF. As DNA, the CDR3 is TGTGCCAGCAGCTCGCGAAGTGGCTACACCTTC.

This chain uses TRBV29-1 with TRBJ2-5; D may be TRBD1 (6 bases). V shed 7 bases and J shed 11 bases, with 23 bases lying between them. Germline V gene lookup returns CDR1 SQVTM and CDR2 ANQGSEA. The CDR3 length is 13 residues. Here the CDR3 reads CSGEGGTSNEQYF. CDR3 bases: TGCAGCGGCGAAGGGGGAACGTCCAATGAGCAGTACTTC.